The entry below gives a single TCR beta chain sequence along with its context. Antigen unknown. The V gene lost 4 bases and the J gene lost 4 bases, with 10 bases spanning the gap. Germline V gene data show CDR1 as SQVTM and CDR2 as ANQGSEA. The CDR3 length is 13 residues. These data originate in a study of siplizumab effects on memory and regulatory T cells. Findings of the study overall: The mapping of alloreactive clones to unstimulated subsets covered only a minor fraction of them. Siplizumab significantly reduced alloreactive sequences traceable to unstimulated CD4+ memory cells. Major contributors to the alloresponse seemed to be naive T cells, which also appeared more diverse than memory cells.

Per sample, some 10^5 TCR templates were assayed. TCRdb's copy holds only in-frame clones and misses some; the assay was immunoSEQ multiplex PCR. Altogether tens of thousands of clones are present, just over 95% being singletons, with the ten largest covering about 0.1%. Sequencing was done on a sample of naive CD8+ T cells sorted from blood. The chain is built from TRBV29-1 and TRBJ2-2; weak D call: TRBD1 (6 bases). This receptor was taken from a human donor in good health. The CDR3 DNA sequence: TGCAGCGTTGCGCGACAGGCCACCGGGGAGCTGTTTTTT. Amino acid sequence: CSVARQATGELFF.